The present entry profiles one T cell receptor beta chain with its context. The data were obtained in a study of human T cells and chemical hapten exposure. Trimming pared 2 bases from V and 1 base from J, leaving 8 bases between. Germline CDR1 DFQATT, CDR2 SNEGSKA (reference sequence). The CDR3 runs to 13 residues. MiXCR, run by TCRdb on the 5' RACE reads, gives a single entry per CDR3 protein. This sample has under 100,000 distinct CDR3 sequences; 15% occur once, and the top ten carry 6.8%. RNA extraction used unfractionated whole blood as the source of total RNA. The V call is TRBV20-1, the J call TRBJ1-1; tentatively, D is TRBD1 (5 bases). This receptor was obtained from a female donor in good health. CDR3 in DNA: TGCAGTGCTAGACTAGACAGGAACACTGAAGCTTTCTTT. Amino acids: CSARLDRNTEAFF.